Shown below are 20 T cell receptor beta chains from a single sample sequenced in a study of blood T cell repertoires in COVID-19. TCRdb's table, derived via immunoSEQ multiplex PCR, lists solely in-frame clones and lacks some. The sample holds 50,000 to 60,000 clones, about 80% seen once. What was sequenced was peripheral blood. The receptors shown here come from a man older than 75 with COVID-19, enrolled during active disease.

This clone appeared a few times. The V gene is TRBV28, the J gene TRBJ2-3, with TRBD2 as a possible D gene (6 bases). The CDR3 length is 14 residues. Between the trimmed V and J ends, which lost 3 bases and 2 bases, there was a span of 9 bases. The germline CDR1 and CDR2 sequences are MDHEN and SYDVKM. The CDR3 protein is CASSFPDYTDTQYF. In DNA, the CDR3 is TGTGCCAGCAGTTTCCCGGACTACACAGATACGCAGTATTTT.

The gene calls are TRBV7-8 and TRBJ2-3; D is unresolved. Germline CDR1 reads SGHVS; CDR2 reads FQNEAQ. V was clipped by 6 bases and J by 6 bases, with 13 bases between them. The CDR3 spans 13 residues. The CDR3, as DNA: TGTGCCAGCAGTCCCGACATTGGGGATACGCAGTATTTT. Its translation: CASSPDIGDTQYF.

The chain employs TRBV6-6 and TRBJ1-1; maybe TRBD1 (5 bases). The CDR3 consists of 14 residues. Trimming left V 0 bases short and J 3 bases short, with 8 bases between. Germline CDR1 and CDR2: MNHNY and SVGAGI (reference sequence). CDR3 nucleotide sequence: TGTGCCAGCAGTTACTCGTGGGGGGACACTGAAGCTTTCTTT. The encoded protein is CASSYSWGDTEAFF.

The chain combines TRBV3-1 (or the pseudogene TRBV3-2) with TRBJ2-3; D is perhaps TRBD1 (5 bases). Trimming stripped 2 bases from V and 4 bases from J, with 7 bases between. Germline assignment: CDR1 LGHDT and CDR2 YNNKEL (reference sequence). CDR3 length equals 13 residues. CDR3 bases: TGTGCCAGCAGCCAACAGGGCCCAGATACGCAGTATTTT. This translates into CASSQQGPDTQYF.

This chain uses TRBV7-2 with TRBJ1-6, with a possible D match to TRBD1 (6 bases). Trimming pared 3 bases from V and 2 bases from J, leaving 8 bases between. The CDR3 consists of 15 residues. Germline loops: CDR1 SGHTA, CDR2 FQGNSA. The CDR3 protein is CASSLRTAYNSPLHF. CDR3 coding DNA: TGTGCCAGCAGCTTGAGGACAGCCTATAATTCACCCCTCCACTTT.

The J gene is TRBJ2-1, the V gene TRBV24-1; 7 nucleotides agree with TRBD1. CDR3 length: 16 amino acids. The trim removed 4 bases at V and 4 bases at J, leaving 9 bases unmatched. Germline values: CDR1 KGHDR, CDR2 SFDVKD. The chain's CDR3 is CATSEALGTEYNEQFF. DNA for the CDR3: TGTGCCACCAGTGAAGCCCTCGGGACAGAGTACAATGAGCAGTTCTTC.

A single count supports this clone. In nucleotides, the CDR3 is TGTGCCAGCAGCCCGCGCCTACGGGACAATGAGCAGTTCTTC. Its translation is CASSPRLRDNEQFF. This sequence joins TRBV9 and TRBJ2-1; D not resolved. V lost 4 bases and J lost 5, with 13 bases in between. The CDR3 contains 14 residues. Germline V gene sequence: CDR1 SGDLS, CDR2 YYNGEE.

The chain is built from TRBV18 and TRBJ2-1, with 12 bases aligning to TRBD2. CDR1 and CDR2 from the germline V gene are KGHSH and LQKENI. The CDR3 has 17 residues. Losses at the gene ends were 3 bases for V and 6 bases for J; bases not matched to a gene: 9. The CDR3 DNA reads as TGTGCCAGCTCACCCGCTCGGACTAGCGGGATCTCCAATGAGCAGTTCTTC. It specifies CASSPARTSGISNEQFF.

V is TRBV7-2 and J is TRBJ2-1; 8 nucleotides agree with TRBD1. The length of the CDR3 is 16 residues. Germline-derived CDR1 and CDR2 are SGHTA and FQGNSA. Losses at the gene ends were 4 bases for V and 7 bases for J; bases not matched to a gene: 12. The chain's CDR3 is CASSSRQGIRMNEQFF. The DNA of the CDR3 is TGTGCCAGCAGCTCCCGACAGGGGATCCGGATGAATGAGCAGTTCTTC.

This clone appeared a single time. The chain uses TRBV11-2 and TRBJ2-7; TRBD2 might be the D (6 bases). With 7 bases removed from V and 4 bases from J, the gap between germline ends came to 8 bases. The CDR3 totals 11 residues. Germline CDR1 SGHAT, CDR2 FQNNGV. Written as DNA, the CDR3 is TGTGCCAGCACCCTAGCGTACGAGCAGTACTTC. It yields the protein CASTLAYEQYF.

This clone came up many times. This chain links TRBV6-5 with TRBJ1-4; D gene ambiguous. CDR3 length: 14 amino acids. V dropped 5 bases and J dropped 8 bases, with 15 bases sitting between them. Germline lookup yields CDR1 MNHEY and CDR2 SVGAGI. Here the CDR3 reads CASSQTVTREKLFF. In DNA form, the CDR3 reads TGTGCCAGCAGTCAGACTGTTACGAGGGAAAAACTGTTTTTT.

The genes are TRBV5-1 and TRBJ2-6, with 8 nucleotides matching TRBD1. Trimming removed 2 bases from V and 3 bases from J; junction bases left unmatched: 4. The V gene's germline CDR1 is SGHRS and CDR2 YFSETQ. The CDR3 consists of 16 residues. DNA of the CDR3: TGCGCCAGCAGCTTTGCAGGGGGCAATGGGGCCAACGTCCTGACTTTC. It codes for CASSFAGGNGANVLTF.

Here the CDR3 reads CASSLGGTVGTEAFF. The CDR3, as DNA: TGTGCCAGCAGTTTAGGGGGGACAGTTGGCACTGAAGCTTTCTTT. The rearrangement uses TRBV28 and TRBJ1-1; the match to TRBD1 covers 7 bases. CDR1 MDHEN and CDR2 SYDVKM come from the germline V gene. The CDR3 runs to 15 residues. Losses at the gene ends were 2 bases for V and 4 bases for J; bases not matched to a gene: 7.

The CDR3, as DNA: TGTGCCAGTACGGACAGGGGAATATCAGGGGCCCTACAAGAGACCCAGTACTTC. Translating gives CASTDRGISGALQETQYF. The gene calls are TRBV19 and TRBJ2-5, with 9 bases identical to TRBD1. Germline V gene lookup returns CDR1 LNHDA and CDR2 SQIVND (reference sequence). J lost 2 bases, V lost 7 bases, and 17 bases had no gene match. The CDR3 runs 18 residues.

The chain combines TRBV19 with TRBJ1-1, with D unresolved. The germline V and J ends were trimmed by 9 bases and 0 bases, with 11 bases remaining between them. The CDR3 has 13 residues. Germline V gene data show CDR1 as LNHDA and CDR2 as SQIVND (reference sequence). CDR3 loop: CASQLQVNTEAFF. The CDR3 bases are TGTGCCAGCCAATTACAAGTGAACACTGAAGCTTTCTTT.

DNA of the CDR3: TGTGCCAGCAGCTTGCGGTTTTCTTCTGGCTACACCTTC. This sequence encodes CASSLRFSSGYTF. V usage is TRBV5-8 and J usage is TRBJ1-2, with no clear D. The CDR3 spans 13 residues. V gave up 1 base and J gave up 7 bases, with 11 bases separating them. Germline values: CDR1 SGHTS, CDR2 YDEGEE. Based on the CDR3 plus reference TRBV5-8 and TRBJ1-2, the full variable domain is EAGVTQSPTHLIKTRGQQATLRCSPISGHTSVYWYQQALGLGLQFLLWYDEGEERNRGNFPPRFSGRQFPNYSSELNVNALELEDSALYLCASSLRFSSGYTFGSGTRLTVV.

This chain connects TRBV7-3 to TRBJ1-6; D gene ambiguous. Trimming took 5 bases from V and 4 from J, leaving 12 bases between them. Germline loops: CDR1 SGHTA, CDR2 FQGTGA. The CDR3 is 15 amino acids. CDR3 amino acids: CASSTDGLYNSPLHF. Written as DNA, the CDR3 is TGTGCCAGCAGCACCGACGGACTATATAATTCACCCCTCCACTTT.

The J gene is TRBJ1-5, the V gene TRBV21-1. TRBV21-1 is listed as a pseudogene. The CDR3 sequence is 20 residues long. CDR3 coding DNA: TGTGCCAGCAGCAAAGGGAGGAAGTCGTTGCCTCCCTATAGCAATCAGCCCCAGCATTTT. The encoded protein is CASSKGRKSLPPYSNQPQHF.

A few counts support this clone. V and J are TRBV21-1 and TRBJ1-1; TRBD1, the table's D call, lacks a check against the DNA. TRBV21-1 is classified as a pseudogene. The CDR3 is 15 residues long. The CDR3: CASSKETGVNTEAFF. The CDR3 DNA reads TGTGCCAGCAGCAAAGAGACAGGGGTCAACACTGAAGCTTTCTTT.

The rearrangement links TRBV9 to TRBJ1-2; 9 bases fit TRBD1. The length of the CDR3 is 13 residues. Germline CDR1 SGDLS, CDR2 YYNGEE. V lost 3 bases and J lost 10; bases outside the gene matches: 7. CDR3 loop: CASSDRQGDPYTF. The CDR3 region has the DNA TGTGCCAGCAGCGACCGACAGGGGGACCCCTACACCTTC.